This T cell receptor beta chain originates from a study of T cell responses to AZD1222 COVID-19 vaccine. The study's findings and limits: Targeting of unmutated variant regions was reportedly seen in nearly half of spike-specific TCRs.

The CDR3 extends over 13 amino acids. Germline assignment: CDR1 SGHDN and CDR2 FVKESK. V lost 2 bases and J lost 4, with 8 bases in between. Second-dose schedules of about 4 or about 12 weeks were combined. Comments on this clone: Its antigen is unknown.

TCRdb keeps only in-frame clones here, not all; method: immunoSEQ multiplex PCR. The sample consists of about 73,000 clones, about 91% of them appearing once. Here the sequenced sample was peripheral blood, taken 28 days after the second AZD1222 dose. This receptor was identified in an adult who received the AZD1222 COVID-19 vaccine. The gene calls are TRBV14 and TRBJ1-1; D unresolved. This CDR3 reads CASSQQLGTEAFF. The DNA for the CDR3 is TGTGCCAGCAGCCAACAGCTAGGCACTGAAGCTTTCTTT. Looking up the rest from reference TRBV14 and TRBJ1-1 gives the full variable domain: EAGVTQFPSHSVIEKGQTVTLRCDPISGHDNLYWYRRVMGKEIKFLLHFVKESKQDESGMPNNRFLAERTGGTYSTLKVQPAELEDSGVYFCASSQQLGTEAFFGQGTRLTVV.